This entry features one T cell receptor beta chain sequence. This sample is drawn from a study of CD8 T cells in Susac syndrome. V shed 4 bases and J shed 7 bases, with 10 bases lying between them. The CDR3 runs 12 residues. Germline CDR1 MDHEN, CDR2 SYDVKM. Reverse transcription of roughly 0.5 to 1 ug RNA was carried out with random hexamers. TCRdb redid the calling of the immunoSEQ multiplex PCR reads with MiXCR, one entry per CDR3 protein. The repertoire holds around 80,000 distinct CDR3 sequences, with about 91% as singletons. Stable or active relapsing-remitting multiple sclerosis, untreated and meeting revised McDonald criteria, defined the controls.

Sequenced: CD8+ T cells from PBMCs. This chain connects TRBV28 to TRBJ1-1; D is undetermined. This TCR came from a human donor with multiple sclerosis. For the CDR3, the DNA is TGTGCCAGCAGTTATGGGAGATTTGAAGCTTTCTTT. Its translation: CASSYGRFEAFF.